This T cell receptor (beta chain) was captured in a study of cytomegalovirus exposure and HLA in healthy donors. Study as a whole: An earlier analysis found 100 million or so unique TCR beta sequences from roughly 170 million T cells. Study-wide findings and caveats: Sequencing had likely introduced a cluster of highly shared sequence variants as an artifact.

This clone has just a few counts. Its cognate antigen is unknown. The CDR3 runs to 14 residues. Germline assignment: CDR1 SGHNT and CDR2 YENEEA. Trimming removed 5 bases from V and 9 bases from J; junction bases left unmatched: 8. Researchers ran the PCR with 60 Vbeta and 13 Jbeta primers. In the authors' methods: Among the unique TCR beta chains that a later analysis counted, about 84 million in all, 10 million to 14 million were shared. Clones were sequenced by immunoSEQ multiplex PCR, and TCRdb holds only the in-frame ones, with some missing. The V and J calls and clone size are taken from that table; D and trimming were inferred from the DNA. Here the sample spans some 110,000 clones, about 79% being singletons.

J is TRBJ2-1 and V is TRBV11-3; 9 nucleotides align to TRBD2. The sequenced material came from PBMCs. This receptor was identified in a woman under 30 in good health and CMV-seropositive. The CDR3 protein is CASSLEAGGGEQFF. DNA for the CDR3: TGTGCCAGCAGCCTTGAGGCGGGAGGGGGTGAGCAGTTCTTC.